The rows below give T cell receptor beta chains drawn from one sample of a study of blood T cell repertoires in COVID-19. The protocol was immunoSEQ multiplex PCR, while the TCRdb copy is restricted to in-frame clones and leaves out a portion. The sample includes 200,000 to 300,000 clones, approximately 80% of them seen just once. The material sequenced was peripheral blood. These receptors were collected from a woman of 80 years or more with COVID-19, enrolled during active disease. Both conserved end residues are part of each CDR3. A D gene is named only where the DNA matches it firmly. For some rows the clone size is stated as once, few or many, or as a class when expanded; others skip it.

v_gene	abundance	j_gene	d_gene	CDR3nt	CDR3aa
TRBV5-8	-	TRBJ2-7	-	TGTGCCAGCAGCCTACTTGGAGTTTTGAGCTCCTACGAGCAGTACTTC	CASSLLGVLSSYEQYF
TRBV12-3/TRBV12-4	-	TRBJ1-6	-	TGTGCCAGCAGTTCTGACAGTTATTCACCCCTCCACTTT	CASSSDSYSPLHF
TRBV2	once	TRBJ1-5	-	TGTGCCAGCAGCAAAATCGGAGGGCAGCCCCAGCATTTT	CASSKIGGQPQHF
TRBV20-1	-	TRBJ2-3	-	TGCAGTGCTAGTGGGCGGGGAGAGACAGATACGCAGTATTTT	CSASGRGETDTQYF
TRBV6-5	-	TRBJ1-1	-	TGTGCCAGCAGAGTAACAGAGAGGGCTGAAGCTTTCTTT	CASRVTERAEAFF
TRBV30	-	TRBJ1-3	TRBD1	TGTGCCTTATTTGGACAGGGGAGCACCATATATTTT	CALFGQGSTIYF
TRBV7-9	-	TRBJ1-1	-	TGTGCCAGCAGACTCATAAACACTGAAGCTTTCTTT	CASRLINTEAFF
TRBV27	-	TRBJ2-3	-	TGTGCCAGCAGTCCGGCGACAGGTCTAAATACGCAGTATTTT	CASSPATGLNTQYF
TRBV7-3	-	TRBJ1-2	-	TGTGCCAGCAGCTTAGGTGGGGGGGCTGAGGGCTACACCTTC	CASSLGGGAEGYTF
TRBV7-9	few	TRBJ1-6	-	TGTGCCAGCAGCCTAGGATTTGGAGCGCCCCTCCACTTT	CASSLGFGAPLHF
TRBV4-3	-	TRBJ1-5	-	TGCGCCAGCAGCCAAGATCTCCTAGGCAATCAGCCCCAGCATTTT	CASSQDLLGNQPQHF
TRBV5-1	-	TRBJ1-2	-	TGCGCCAGCAGCCCATCCCCGAAGACACTCTACTATGGCTACACCTTC	CASSPSPKTLYYGYTF
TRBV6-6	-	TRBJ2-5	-	TGTGCCAGCAGCTTCCCTGCGGCCGGGGAGACCCAGTACTTC	CASSFPAAGETQYF
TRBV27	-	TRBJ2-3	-	TGTGCCAGCAGTTTATCGAAAGTCCGGACAGATACGCAGTATTTT	CASSLSKVRTDTQYF
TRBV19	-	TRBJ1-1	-	TGTGCCAGTAGTATGCCATCTAAGGGAGGGAACACTGAAGCTTTCTTT	CASSMPSKGGNTEAFF
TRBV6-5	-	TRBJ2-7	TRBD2	TGTGCCAGCGGGGAGACTAGCGGGATCGGATACGAGCAGTACTTC	CASGETSGIGYEQYF
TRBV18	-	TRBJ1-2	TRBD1	TGTGCCAGCTCAGCGGACAGGGTAAATGGCTACACCTTC	CASSADRVNGYTF
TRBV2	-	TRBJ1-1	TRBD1	TGTGCCAGCATGGGACAGGGCACTGAAGCTTTCTTT	CASMGQGTEAFF
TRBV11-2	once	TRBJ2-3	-	TGTGCCAGCAGCCCTCGGGATACGCAGTATTTT	CASSPRDTQYF
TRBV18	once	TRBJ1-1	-	TGTGCCAGCTCACCTTCTAGAGTAGAAGCTTTCTTT	CASSPSRVEAFF
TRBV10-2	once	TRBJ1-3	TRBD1	TGCGCCAGCTCGGACAGGACCAGCTCTGGAAACACCATATATTTT	CASSDRTSSGNTIYF
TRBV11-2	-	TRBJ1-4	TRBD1	TGTGCCAGCAGTTTCGGACCGAACCCAGGGGGTGAAAAACTGTTTTTT	CASSFGPNPGGEKLFF
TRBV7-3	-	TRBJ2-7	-	TGTGCCAGCAGCTTAAGCGGATCTTACGAGCAGTACTTC	CASSLSGSYEQYF
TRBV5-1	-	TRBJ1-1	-	TGCGCCAGCAGCTTTCAGGAGGACACTGAAGCTTTCTTT	CASSFQEDTEAFF
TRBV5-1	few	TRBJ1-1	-	TGCGCCAGCAGCTTGCGGGGGGATAACACTGAAGCTTTCTTT	CASSLRGDNTEAFF
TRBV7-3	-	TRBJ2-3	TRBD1	TGTGCCAGCAGCTTAATCCGGACAGGGACGGATACGCAGTATTTT	CASSLIRTGTDTQYF
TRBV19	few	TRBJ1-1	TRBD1	TGTGCCAGTAGACCCCAGGACAGGGGTGCAACTGAAGCTTTCTTT	CASRPQDRGATEAFF
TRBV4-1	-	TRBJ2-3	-	TGCGCCAGCAGCCAAGAAGGGGGAACTGTAGATACGCAGTATTTT	CASSQEGGTVDTQYF
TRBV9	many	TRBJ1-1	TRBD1	TGTGCCAGCAGCGTAGTACCGGACAGGGAGACTTTCTTT	CASSVVPDRETFF
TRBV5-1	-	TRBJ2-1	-	TGCGCCAGCAGCTTGGCCAGTTCTGTCGTTCCAGGGCAGTTCTTC	CASSLASSVVPGQFF
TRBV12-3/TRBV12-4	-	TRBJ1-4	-	TGTGCCAGCAGTTTTTTCGGGGGTGAAAAACTGTTTTTT	CASSFFGGEKLFF
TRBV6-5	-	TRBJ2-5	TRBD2	TGTGCCAGCATTTTTAGCGGGGACAAGAAGACCCAGTACTTC	CASIFSGDKKTQYF
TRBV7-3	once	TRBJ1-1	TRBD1	TGTGCCAGCAGCCCATCAGGCGGGACAGGGGGGAGGACTGAAGCTTTCTTT	CASSPSGGTGGRTEAFF
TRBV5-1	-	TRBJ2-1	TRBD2	TGCGCCAGCAGTCCTTTGGGGCTAGCGGGAGGGCAAAATGAGCAGTTCTTC	CASSPLGLAGGQNEQFF
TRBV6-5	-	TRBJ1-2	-	TGTGCCAGCAGTTATCAGGGTTCAGCTAACTATGGCTACACCTTC	CASSYQGSANYGYTF
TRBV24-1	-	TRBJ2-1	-	TGTGCCACCAGTGATTTGGGGGGCCCCAGGTACAATGAGCAGTTCTTC	CATSDLGGPRYNEQFF
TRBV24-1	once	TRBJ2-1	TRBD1	TGTGCCACCAGTGAGCCGGGACAGGCAAACAATGAGCAGTTCTTC	CATSEPGQANNEQFF
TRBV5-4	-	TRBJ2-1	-	TGTGCCAGCAGCTTCAGATTCGGACAATCTGAGCAGTTCTTC	CASSFRFGQSEQFF
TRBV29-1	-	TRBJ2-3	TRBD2	TGCAGCGTTCTCCAGCGGGGAGGTAGCACAGATACGCAGTATTTT	CSVLQRGGSTDTQYF
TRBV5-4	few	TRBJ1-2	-	TGTGCCAGCAGCCAACAAGGGGCTAACTATGGCTACACCTTC	CASSQQGANYGYTF
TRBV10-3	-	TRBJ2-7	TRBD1	TGTGCCACCAAACAGGTAACAGGGGGAGAGCAGTACTTC	CATKQVTGGEQYF
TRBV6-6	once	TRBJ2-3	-	TGTGCCAGCAGCGCAGGGCACAGCACAGATACGCAGTATTTT	CASSAGHSTDTQYF
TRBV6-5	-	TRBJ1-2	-	TGTGCCAGCACCAGAGGACAGCCTATTAACTATGGCTACACCTTC	CASTRGQPINYGYTF
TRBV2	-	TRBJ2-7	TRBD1	TGTGCCAGCAGTAAGCGACAGGGGGCACGAGAGCAGTACTTC	CASSKRQGAREQYF
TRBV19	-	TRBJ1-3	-	TGTGCCAGTAGTATTACACAGGGCCGTGGAAACACCATATATTTT	CASSITQGRGNTIYF
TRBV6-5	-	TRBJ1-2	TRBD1	TGTGCCAGCAGCATTGACAGGGGAGACTATGGCTACACCTTC	CASSIDRGDYGYTF
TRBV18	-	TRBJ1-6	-	TGTGCCAGCTCAGGCCAGGGCGGATCACCCCTCCACTTT	CASSGQGGSPLHF
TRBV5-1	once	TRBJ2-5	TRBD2	TGCGCCAGCAGCCCCCAGCGGGGCCCAGGGGAGACCCAGTACTTC	CASSPQRGPGETQYF
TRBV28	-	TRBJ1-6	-	TGTGCCAGCACGGCAGGCAATTCACCCCTCCACTTT	CASTAGNSPLHF
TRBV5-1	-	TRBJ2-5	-	TGCGCCAGCAGCTCGAATACAGGTCAAGAGACCCAGTACTTC	CASSSNTGQETQYF
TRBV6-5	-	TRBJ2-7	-	TGTGCCAGCACCCGTTCCCGGACTACCTACGAGCAGTACTTC	CASTRSRTTYEQYF
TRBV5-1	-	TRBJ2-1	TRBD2	TGCGCCAGCAGCCCCGCCGGACTAGCGGTCTTGGATGAGCAGTTCTTC	CASSPAGLAVLDEQFF
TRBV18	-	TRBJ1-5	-	TGTGCCAGCTCTCCGGGACAACAAAGCAATCAGCCCCAGCATTTT	CASSPGQQSNQPQHF